This paragraph covers one T cell receptor beta chain sequence. As yet, its antigen is unknown. With 60 Vbeta and 13 Jbeta primers, the PCR was carried out. In the source study's methods: There were tens of millions of unique TCR beta chains by a later count, and approximately 10 million of them were shared. Some clones are missing from TCRdb's copy, which holds only in-frame ones; the method was immunoSEQ multiplex PCR. That table supplies the V and J calls and clone size; D and trimming were determined from the DNA. This table holds approximately 210,000 clones, about four fifths found once. In germline, CDR1 is SQVTM, CDR2 ANQGSEA. Trimming stripped 3 bases from V and 6 bases from J, with 13 bases between. The CDR3 length is 13 residues. This sample stems from a study of cytomegalovirus exposure and HLA in healthy donors. Study-wide results and limits: Presence/absence analyses assumed roughly uniform sequencing depth across donors.

V usage is TRBV29-1 and J usage is TRBJ2-3; D is ambiguous. The sequence was collected from a woman aged 45-65 years in good health and CMV-seropositive. The sample comprised PBMCs. CDR3 protein: CSVDLVNRDTQYF. In DNA form, the CDR3 reads TGCAGCGTTGATTTAGTGAATCGGGATACGCAGTATTTT.